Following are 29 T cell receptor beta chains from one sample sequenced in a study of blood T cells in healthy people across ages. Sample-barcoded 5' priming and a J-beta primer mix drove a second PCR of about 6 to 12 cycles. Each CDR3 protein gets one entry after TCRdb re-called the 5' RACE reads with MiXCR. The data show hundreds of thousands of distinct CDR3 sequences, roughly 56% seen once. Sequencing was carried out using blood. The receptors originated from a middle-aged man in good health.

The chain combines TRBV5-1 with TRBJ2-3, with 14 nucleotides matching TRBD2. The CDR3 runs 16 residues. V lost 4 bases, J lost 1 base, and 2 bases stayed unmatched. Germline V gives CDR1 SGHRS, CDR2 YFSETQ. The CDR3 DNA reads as TGCGCCAGCAGCCAGACTAGCGGGGGGGGCACAGATACGCAGTATTTT. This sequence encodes CASSQTSGGGTDTQYF.

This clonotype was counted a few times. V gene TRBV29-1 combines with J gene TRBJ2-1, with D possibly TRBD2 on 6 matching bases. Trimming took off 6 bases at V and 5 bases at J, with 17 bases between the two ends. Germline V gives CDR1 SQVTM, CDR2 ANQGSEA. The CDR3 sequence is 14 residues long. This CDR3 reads CSVRAPEGHNEQFF. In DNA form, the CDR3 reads TGCAGCGTCCGTGCGCCGGAGGGGCACAATGAGCAGTTCTTC.

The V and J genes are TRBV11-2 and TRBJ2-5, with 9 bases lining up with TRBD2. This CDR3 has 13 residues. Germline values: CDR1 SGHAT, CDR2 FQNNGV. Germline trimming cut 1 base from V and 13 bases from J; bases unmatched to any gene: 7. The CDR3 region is CASSLGLAGGPYF. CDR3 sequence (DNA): TGTGCCAGCAGCTTAGGGTTGGCGGGAGGGCCGTACTTC.

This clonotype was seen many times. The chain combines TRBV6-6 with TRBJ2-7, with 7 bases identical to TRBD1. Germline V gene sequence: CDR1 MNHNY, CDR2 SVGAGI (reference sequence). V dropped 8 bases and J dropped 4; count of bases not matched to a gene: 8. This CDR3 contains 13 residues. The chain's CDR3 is CASAPGQQYEQYF. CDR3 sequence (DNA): TGTGCCAGCGCCCCGGGACAGCAATACGAGCAGTACTTC.

The CDR3 is CATSRAKATDTQYF. The CDR3 nucleotides read TGTGCCACCAGCAGGGCGAAGGCCACAGATACGCAGTATTTT. The gene calls are TRBV15 and TRBJ2-3, with D hard to call. The CDR3 has 14 residues. V was cut by 3 bases and J by 2 bases, with 9 bases left in between. The germline gives CDR1 LNHNV, CDR2 YYDKDF (reference sequence).

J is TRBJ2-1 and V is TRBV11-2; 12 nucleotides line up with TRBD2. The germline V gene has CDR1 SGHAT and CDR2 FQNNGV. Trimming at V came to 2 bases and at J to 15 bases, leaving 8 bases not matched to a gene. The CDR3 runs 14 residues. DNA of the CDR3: TGTGCCAGCAGCTTACAGACTAGCGGGAGAGAACCGTTCTTC. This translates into CASSLQTSGREPFF.

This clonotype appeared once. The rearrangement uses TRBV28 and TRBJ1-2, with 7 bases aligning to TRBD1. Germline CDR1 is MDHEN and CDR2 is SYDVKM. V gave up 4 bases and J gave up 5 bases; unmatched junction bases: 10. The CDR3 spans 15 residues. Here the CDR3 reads CASSSLTGTEYGYTF. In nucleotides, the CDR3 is TGTGCCAGCAGTTCGTTAACCGGGACAGAATATGGCTACACCTTC.

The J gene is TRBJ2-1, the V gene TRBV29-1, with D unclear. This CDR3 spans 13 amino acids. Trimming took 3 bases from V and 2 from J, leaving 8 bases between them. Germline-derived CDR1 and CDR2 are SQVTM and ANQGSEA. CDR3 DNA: TGCAGCGTTGAGTGGTTAACCTACAATGAGCAGTTCTTC. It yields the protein CSVEWLTYNEQFF.

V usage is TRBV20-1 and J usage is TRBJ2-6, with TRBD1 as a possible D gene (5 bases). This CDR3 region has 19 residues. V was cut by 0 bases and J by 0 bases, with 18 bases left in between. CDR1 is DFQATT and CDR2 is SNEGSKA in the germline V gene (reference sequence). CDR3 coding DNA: TGCAGTGCTAGAGATTATCAGGGCAAAGTAAGCTCTGGGGCCAACGTCCTGACTTTC. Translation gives CSARDYQGKVSSGANVLTF.

DNA for the CDR3: TGTGCCAGCAGTTTGGCCCCACCCAGGGGAGGCTACGAGCAGTACTTC. Its translation is CASSLAPPRGGYEQYF. J is TRBJ2-7 and V is TRBV27, with D perhaps given as TRBD1 or TRBD2 (6 bases each). Trimming removed 3 bases at V and 3 bases at J, with 18 bases between. The CDR3 sequence is 16 residues long. CDR1 is MNHEY, CDR2 SMNVEV, per germline (reference sequence).

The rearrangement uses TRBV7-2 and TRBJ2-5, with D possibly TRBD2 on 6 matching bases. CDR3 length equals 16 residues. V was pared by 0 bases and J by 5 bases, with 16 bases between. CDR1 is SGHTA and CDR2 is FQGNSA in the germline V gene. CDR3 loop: CASSLAGGSVGETQYF. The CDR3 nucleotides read TGTGCCAGCAGCTTAGCTGGAGGGAGTGTCGGGGAGACCCAGTACTTC.

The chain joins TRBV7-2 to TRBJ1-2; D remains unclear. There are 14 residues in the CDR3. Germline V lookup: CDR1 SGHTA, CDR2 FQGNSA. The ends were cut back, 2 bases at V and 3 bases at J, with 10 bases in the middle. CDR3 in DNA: TGTGCCAGCAGCTTATTTGCAGGCGACTATGGCTACACCTTC. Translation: CASSLFAGDYGYTF.

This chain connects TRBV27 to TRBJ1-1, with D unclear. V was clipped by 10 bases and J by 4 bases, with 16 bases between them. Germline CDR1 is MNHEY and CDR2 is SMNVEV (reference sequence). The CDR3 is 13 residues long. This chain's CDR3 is CATTRNLGTEAFF. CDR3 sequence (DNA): TGTGCCACCACGAGGAATCTGGGCACTGAAGCTTTCTTT.

CDR3 in DNA: TGTGCCAGCAGCCTGGAACAAACGGGGCTCTACGAGCAGTACTTC. This translates into CASSLEQTGLYEQYF. This sequence joins TRBV3-1 and TRBJ2-7, with D tentatively TRBD1 or TRBD2 (5 bases each). Germline loops: CDR1 LGHDT, CDR2 YNNKEL (reference sequence). This CDR3 spans 15 amino acids. With 4 bases removed from V and 3 bases from J, the gap between germline ends came to 16 bases.

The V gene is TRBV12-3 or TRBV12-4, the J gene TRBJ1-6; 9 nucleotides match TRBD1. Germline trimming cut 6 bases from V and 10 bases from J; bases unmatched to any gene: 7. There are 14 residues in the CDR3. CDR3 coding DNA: TGTGCCAGCAGCCCGGGACAGGGAGGATCACCCCTCCACTTT. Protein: CASSPGQGGSPLHF.

In DNA form, the CDR3 reads TGTGCCAGCAGCGCTCGCCGGGCCCCGGGGGGCCAGCCCCAGCATTTT. Its protein product is CASSARRAPGGQPQHF. This sequence joins TRBV7-8 and TRBJ1-5; a weak D match, TRBD1 (6 bases). Trimming left V 5 bases short and J 7 bases short, with 21 bases between. The germline CDR1 and CDR2 sequences are SGHVS and FQNEAQ. The CDR3 spans 16 residues. Full variable domain (remainder filled in from reference TRBV7-8 and TRBJ1-5): GAGVSQSPRYKVAKRGQDVALRCDPISGHVSLFWYQQALGQGPEFLTYFQNEAQLDKSGLPSDRFFAERPEGSVSTLKIQRTQQEDSAVYLCASSARRAPGGQPQHFGDGTRLSIL.

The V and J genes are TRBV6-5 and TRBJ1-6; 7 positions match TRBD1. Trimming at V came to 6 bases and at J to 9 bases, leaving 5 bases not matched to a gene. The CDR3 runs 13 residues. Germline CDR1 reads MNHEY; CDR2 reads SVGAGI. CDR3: CASRTGNSSPLHF. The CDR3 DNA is TGTGCCAGCAGGACAGGGAACAGTTCACCCCTCCACTTT.

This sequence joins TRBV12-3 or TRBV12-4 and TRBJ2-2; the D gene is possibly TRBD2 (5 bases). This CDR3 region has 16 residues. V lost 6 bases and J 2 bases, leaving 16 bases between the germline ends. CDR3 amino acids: CASSPGVAVNTGELFF. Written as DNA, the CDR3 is TGTGCCAGCAGCCCCGGGGTGGCAGTTAACACCGGGGAGCTGTTTTTT.

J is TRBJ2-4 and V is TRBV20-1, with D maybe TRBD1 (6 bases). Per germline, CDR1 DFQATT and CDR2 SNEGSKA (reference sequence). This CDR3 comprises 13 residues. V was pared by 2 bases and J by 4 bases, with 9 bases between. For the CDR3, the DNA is TGCAGTGCTAGACAGGGGATGAAAAACATTCAGTACTTC. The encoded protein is CSARQGMKNIQYF.

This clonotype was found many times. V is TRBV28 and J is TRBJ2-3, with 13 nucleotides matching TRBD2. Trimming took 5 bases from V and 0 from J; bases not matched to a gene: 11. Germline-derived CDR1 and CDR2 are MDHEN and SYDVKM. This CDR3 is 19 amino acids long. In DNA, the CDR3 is TGTGCCAGCAGTCCGGGGCCGGGACTAGCGGGGCCTAGCACAGATACGCAGTATTTT. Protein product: CASSPGPGLAGPSTDTQYF.

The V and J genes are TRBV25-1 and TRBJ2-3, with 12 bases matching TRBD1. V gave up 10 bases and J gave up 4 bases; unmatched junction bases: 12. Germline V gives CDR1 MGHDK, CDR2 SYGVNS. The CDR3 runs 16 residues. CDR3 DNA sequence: TGTGCCACCCGAGGGAGCGGGGACAGGGGGCCAGATACGCAGTATTTT. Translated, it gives CATRGSGDRGPDTQYF.

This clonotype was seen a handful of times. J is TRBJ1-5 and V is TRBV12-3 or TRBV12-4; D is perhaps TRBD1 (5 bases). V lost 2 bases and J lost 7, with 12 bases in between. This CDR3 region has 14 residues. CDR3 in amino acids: CASSLQGVNQPQHF. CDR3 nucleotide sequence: TGTGCCAGCAGTTTACAAGGGGTAAACCAGCCCCAGCATTTT.

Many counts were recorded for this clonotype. The CDR3: CASSWTPQSGQEAFF. The CDR3 DNA follows: TGCGCCAGCAGCTGGACACCCCAATCGGGCCAAGAAGCTTTCTTT. The chain uses TRBV5-1 and TRBJ1-1; weak D call: TRBD1 (5 bases). The V gene lost 3 bases and the J gene lost 8 bases, with 20 bases spanning the gap. This CDR3 has 15 residues. Germline V gene lookup returns CDR1 SGHRS and CDR2 YFSETQ.

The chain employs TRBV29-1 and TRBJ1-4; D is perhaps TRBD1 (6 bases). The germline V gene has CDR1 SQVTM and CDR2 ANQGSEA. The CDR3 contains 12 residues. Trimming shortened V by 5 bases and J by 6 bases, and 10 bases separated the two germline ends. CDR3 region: CSVRGLDEKLFF. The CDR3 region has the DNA TGCAGCGTTCGGGGGCTGGATGAAAAACTGTTTTTT.

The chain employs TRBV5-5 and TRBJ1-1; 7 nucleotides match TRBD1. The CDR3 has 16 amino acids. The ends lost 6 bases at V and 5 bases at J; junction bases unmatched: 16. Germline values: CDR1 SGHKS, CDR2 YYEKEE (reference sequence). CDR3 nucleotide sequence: TGTGCCAGCAACTATGACGACAGGGCCATGAGGACTGAAGCTTTCTTT. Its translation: CASNYDDRAMRTEAFF.

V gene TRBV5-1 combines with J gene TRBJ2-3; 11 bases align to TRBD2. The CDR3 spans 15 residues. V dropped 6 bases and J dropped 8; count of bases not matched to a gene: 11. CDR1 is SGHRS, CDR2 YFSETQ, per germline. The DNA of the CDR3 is TGCGCCAGCATAGTGGGTCCAACTAGCGGGGGTACGCAGTATTTT. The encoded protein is CASIVGPTSGGTQYF.

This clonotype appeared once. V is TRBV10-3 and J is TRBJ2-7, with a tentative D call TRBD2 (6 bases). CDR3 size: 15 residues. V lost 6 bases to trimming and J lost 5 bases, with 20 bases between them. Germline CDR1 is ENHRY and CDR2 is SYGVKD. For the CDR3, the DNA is TGTGCCATCAGCAACTCGGAGGGCTCGTGGGACGAGCAGTACTTC. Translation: CAISNSEGSWDEQYF.

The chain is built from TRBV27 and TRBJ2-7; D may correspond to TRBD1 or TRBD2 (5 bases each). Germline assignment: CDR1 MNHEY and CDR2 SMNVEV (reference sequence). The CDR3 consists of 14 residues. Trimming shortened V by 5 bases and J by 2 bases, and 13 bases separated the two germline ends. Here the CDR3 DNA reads TGTGCCAGCAGTATCGGGGCTGGGCCCTACGAGCAGTACTTC. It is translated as CASSIGAGPYEQYF.

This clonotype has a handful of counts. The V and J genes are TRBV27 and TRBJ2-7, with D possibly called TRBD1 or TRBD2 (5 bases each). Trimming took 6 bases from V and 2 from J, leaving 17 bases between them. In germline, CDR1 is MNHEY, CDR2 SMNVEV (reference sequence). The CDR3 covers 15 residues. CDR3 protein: CASSVFGGITYEQYF. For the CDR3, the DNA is TGTGCCAGCAGCGTATTTGGGGGAATCACCTACGAGCAGTACTTC.